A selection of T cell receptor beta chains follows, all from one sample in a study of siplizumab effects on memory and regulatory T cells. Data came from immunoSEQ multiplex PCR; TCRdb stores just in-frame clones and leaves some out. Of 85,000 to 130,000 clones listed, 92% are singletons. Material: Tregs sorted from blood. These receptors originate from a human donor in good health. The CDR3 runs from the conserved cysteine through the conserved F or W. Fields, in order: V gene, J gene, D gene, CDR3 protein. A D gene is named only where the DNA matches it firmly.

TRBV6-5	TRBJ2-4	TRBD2	CASSPSGNIQYF
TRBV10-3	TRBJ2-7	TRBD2	CAISVPLAGLNYEQYF
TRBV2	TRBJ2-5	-	CASHLWGETQYF
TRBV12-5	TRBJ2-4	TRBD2	CASGSPTRAGGELIQYF
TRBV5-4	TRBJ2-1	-	CASSSIDYNEQFF
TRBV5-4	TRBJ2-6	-	CASSPPNSAGANVLTF
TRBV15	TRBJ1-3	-	CATSPESHRASGNTIYF
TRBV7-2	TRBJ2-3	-	CASSLDPAGDTQYF
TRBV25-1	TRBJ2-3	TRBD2	CDFQPLAGATDTQYF
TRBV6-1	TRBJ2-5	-	CASSEFGRAQETQYF
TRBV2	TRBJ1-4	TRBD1	CASREQGAYEKLFF
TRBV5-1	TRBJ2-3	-	CASSLGYGTDTQYF
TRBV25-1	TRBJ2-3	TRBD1	CASSESGKGAGTDTQYF
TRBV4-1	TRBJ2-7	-	CASSQEVLGRLEDEQYF
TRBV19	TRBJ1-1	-	CASRSLRAPNTEAFF
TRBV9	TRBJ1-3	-	CASSAGRLPGDTIYF
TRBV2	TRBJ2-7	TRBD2	CASSIGTSVSYEQYF
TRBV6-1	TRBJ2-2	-	CASSVGRANTGELFF
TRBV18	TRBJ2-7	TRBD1	CASSMQGAAYEQYF
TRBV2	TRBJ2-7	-	CASMISRAYEQYF
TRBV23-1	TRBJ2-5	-	CASSQWRGRWETQYF
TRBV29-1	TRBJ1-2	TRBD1	CSVVRDSPNYGYTF
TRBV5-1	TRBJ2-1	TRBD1	CASSYRTGRDEQFF
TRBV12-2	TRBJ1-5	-	CASRPDRGRRNQPQHF
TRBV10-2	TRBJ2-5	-	CASTDPRTRGSQYF
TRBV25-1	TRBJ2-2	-	CASTFGNTGELFF
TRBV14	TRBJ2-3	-	CASSHTKVLGYSTDTQYF
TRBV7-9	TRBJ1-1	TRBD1	CASRKTGAEAFF
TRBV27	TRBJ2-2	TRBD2	CASRRNWWLAGGETGELFF
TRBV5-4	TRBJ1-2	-	CASSFQPTPANYGYTF
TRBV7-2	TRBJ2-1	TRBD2	CASSLAPAGGYEQFF
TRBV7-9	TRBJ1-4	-	CASSLRVAAANEKLFF
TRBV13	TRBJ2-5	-	CASSFRDLSETQYF
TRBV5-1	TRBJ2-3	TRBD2	CASSLAGGSTDTQYF
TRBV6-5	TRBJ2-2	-	CASSVPGIGELFF
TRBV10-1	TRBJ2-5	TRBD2	CASSEEATSGQETQYF
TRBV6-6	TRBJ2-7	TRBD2	CASSFRTSGFSYEQYF
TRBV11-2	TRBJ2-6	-	CASSLGQGGAGANVLTF
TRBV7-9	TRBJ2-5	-	CASSLWLRRQETQYF
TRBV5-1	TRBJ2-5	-	CASNIGATQETQYF
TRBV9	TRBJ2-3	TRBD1	CASSVGGGQPPDF
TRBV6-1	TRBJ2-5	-	CASSDQGRETQYF
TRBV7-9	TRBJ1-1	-	CASSKSAGRTEAFF
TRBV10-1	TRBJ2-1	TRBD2	CASSSGRWNEQFF
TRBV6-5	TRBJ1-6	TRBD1	CASSYGTGTSPLHF
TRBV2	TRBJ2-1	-	CASSQSGDYNEQFF